The rows below give T cell receptor beta chains drawn from one sample of a study of blood T cell repertoires in COVID-19. The data were produced by immunoSEQ multiplex PCR, yet TCRdb's version contains in-frame clones alone and is incomplete. Of some 200,000 clones in the sample, around 89% were seen once. Specimen: PBMCs or T cells enriched from blood (not recorded which). All receptors come from a woman between 18 and 30 years old who had recovered from COVID-19. Both conserved end residues are part of each CDR3. The D gene is left open where the match is weak. Rows may omit the clone size; those that give it use once, few, many or a size class.

V	D	size	J	DNA	CDR3
TRBV21-1	NA	NA	TRBJ2-7	TGTGCCAGCAGCTTTACGTGCAGAAAGTACGAGCAGTACTTC	CASSFTCRKYEQYF
TRBV7-9	TRBD2	NA	TRBJ2-3	TGTGCCAGCAGCTTAGAACTAGCGGGATCCATCAGCCCAGATACGCAGTATTTT	CASSLELAGSISPDTQYF
TRBV28	NA	NA	TRBJ1-5	TGTGCCAGCAGTACCACAGGGAGCAATCAGCCCCAGCATTTT	CASSTTGSNQPQHF
TRBV10-3	NA	NA	TRBJ2-1	TGTGCCATCAGTGTAGACCTAGTGTACAATGAGCAGTTCTTC	CAISVDLVYNEQFF
TRBV28	NA	NA	TRBJ1-1	TGTGCCAGCAGTTCAAAGGCGCGGGGGGACACTGAAGCTTTCTTT	CASSSKARGDTEAFF
TRBV23-1	NA	NA	TRBJ2-3	TGCGCCAGTCCTGCCTCGGGCACAGATACGCAGTATTTT	CASPASGTDTQYF
TRBV6-5	NA	NA	TRBJ2-1	TGTGCCAGCACCGGGTTCCACAATGAGCAGTTCTTC	CASTGFHNEQFF
TRBV5-1	TRBD2	NA	TRBJ2-5	TGCGCCAGCAGCCCCGCGGGGGGAGGAGGGGAGACCCAGTACTTC	CASSPAGGGGETQYF
TRBV11-3	NA	NA	TRBJ1-1	TGTGCCAGCAGCTTAGGGTCGGGGATGAACACTGAAGCTTTCTTT	CASSLGSGMNTEAFF
TRBV5-4	TRBD2	NA	TRBJ2-1	TGTGCCAGCAGTTGGGGGACTAACCAGTTCGGGAATGAGCAGTTCTTC	CASSWGTNQFGNEQFF
TRBV6-6	TRBD1	NA	TRBJ2-1	TGTGCCAGCAGTTACCGGACAGGGTACAATGAGCAGTTCTTC	CASSYRTGYNEQFF
TRBV5-1	NA	NA	TRBJ2-7	TGCGCCAGCAGCTTGGAATCGGGTAGCTACGAGCAGTACTTC	CASSLESGSYEQYF
TRBV18	TRBD1	once	TRBJ2-7	TGTGCCAGCTTACCGGGACAGGGGGCAGGGGAGCAGTACTTC	CASLPGQGAGEQYF
TRBV6-5	NA	NA	TRBJ2-3	TGTGCCAGTAAAATCGCAGATACGCAGTATTTT	CASKIADTQYF
TRBV19	NA	NA	TRBJ1-1	TGTGCCAGTAGTATGGATGACTGGCCTGAAGCTTTCTTT	CASSMDDWPEAFF
TRBV7-2	NA	NA	TRBJ1-6	TGTGCCAGCAGCTTATTTCCAGGGGACAATTCACCCCTCCACTTT	CASSLFPGDNSPLHF
TRBV27	NA	NA	TRBJ2-6	TGTGCCAGCAGTCTCTACGGTGCAGCGATCGGTGGGGCCAACGTCCTGACTTTC	CASSLYGAAIGGANVLTF
TRBV7-9	NA	NA	TRBJ2-5	TGTGCCAGCAGCCCGCGCGGGGCACAGGCCCAGGGGGTCCAAGAGACCCAGTACTTC	CASSPRGAQAQGVQETQYF
TRBV27	NA	NA	TRBJ2-1	TGTGCCAGCAGTTGGGACACGGCGAATGAGCAGTTCTTC	CASSWDTANEQFF
TRBV7-7	TRBD2	NA	TRBJ2-1	TGTGCTAGTCCCGGAACTAGCGGGAGATCTGGTGAGCAGTTCTTC	CASPGTSGRSGEQFF